The T cell receptor beta chain under discussion was sequenced for a study of T cell responses to AZD1222 COVID-19 vaccine. The study's findings and limits: There were mostly white British donors and more females than males, and clonal diversity was possibly underestimated. Only 5 to 7 AZD1222 recipients were seropositive at baseline.

Regarding this clone: The antigen is undetermined.

Trimming removed 6 bases at V and 2 bases at J, with 11 bases between. Germline V lookup: CDR1 ENHRY, CDR2 SYGVKD. The CDR3 has 15 amino acids. Assay: immunoSEQ multiplex PCR; the TCRdb copy retains only in-frame clones and omits some. In the table there are roughly 120,000 clones, more than 70% of which are singletons. This clonotype was obtained from an adult in good health. The sequenced sample was peripheral blood, obtained on day 0 of AZD1222 vaccination. The chain has TRBV10-3 and TRBJ2-6; D possibly corresponds to TRBD1 (6 bases). The CDR3 DNA sequence: TGTGCCATCAGACCCCAGGGGCCTGGGGCCAACGTCCTGACTTTC. This translates into CAIRPQGPGANVLTF.